This T cell receptor beta chain was captured in a study of tumor-infiltrating lymphocytes in primary liver carcinoma. Using a constant-region primer together with ProtoScript II reverse transcriptase, TCR beta cDNA was made from about 500 ng of total RNA. Construction of TCR beta libraries relied on three successive nested multiplex PCR rounds employing slightly modified ARM-PCR. Primers for the first two PCR rounds were TRBV1-TRBV30 forward primers and a C-beta reverse primer (roughly 10 cycles per round). TCRdb analysed the multiplex PCR reads with MiXCR anew, one entry per CDR3 protein. The top ten clones hold approximately 37% of a sample with 50,000 to 65,000 distinct CDR3 sequences, over 60% of them seen once. The CDR3 loop spans 13 amino acids. V lost 3 bases to trimming and J lost 9 bases, with 13 bases between them. The germline V gene has CDR1 SGHNT and CDR2 YYREEE (reference sequence).

Starting material for RNA and DNA co-extraction consisted of roughly 20-34 mg of unsorted bulk tissue. The specimen was liver tumor tissue from sampling region 4. As for subset: tumor region T4, right-lateral pole. The clonotype comes from a man in his forties with primary liver carcinoma and hepatitis B virus infection. The chain is built from TRBV5-4 and TRBJ2-1; tentative D call: TRBD2 (6 bases). CDR3 residues: CASSCPEGGEQFF. CDR3 coding DNA: TGTGCCAGCAGCTGCCCGGAGGGAGGTGAGCAGTTCTTC.